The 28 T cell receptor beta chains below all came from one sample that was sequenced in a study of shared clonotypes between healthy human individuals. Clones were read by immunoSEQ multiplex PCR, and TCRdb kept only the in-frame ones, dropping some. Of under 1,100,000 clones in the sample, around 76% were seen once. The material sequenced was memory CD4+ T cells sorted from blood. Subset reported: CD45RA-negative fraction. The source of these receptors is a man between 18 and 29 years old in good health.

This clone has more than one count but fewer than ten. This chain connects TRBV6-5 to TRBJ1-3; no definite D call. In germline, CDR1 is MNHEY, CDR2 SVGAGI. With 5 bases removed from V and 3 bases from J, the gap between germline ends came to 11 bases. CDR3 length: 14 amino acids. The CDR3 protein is CASSPDRIGNTIYF. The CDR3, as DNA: TGTGCCAGCAGTCCCGACCGCATTGGAAACACCATATATTTT.

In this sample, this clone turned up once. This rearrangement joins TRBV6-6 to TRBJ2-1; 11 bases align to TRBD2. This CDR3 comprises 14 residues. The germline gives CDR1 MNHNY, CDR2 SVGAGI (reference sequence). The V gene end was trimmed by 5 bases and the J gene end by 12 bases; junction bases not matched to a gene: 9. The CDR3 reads CASSSSGGASVQFF. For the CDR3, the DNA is TGTGCCAGCAGTAGTAGCGGGGGGGCTAGTGTGCAGTTCTTC.

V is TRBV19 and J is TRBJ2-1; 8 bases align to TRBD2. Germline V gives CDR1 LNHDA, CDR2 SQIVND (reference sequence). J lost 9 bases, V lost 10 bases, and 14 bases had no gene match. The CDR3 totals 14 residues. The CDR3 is CATLNSGKSSEQFF. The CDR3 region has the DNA TGTGCCACCTTGAATAGCGGGAAAAGTAGTGAGCAGTTCTTC. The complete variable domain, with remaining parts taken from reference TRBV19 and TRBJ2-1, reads DGGITQSPKYLFRKEGQNVTLSCEQNLNHDAMYWYRQDPGQGLRLIYYSQIVNDFQKGDIAEGYSVSREKKESFPLTVTSAQKNPTAFYLCATLNSGKSSEQFFGPGTRLTVL.

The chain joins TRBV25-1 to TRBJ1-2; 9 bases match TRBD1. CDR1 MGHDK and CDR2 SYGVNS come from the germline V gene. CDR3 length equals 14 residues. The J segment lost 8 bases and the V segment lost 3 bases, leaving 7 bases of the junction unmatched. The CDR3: CASSEGQGIGGYTF. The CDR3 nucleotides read TGTGCCAGCAGTGAGGGACAGGGTATTGGGGGCTACACCTTC.

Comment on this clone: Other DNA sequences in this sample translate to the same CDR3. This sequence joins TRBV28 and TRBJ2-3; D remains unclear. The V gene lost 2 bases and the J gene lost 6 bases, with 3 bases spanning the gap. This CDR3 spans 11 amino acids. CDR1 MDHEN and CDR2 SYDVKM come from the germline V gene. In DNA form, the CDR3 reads TGTGCCAGCAGTTTAACGGATACGCAGTATTTT. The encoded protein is CASSLTDTQYF.

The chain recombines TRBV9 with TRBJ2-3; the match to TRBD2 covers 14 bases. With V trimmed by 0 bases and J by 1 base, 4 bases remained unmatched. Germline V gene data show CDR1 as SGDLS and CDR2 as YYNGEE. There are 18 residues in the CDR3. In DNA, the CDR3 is TGTGCCAGCAGCGTAGGACTAGCGGGAGGGGTGGGCACAGATACGCAGTATTTT. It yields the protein CASSVGLAGGVGTDTQYF.

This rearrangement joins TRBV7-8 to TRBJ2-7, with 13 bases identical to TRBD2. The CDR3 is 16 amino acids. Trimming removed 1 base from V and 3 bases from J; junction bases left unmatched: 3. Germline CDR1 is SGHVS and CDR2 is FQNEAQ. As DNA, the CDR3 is TGTGCCAGCAGCTTAGTACGGACTAGCGGGAGCTACGAGCAGTACTTC. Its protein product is CASSLVRTSGSYEQYF.

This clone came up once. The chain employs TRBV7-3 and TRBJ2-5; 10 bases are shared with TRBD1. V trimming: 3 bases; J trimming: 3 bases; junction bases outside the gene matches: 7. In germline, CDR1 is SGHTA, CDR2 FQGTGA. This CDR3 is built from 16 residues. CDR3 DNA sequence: TGTGCCAGCAGCTTCGGAGACAGGGGGCGCGAAGAGACCCAGTACTTC. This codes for CASSFGDRGREETQYF.

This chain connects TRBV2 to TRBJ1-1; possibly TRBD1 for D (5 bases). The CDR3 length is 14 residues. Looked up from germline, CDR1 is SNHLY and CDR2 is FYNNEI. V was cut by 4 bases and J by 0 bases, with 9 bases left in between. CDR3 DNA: TGTGCCAGCAGTGTTGGGGCTATGAACACTGAAGCTTTCTTT. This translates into CASSVGAMNTEAFF.

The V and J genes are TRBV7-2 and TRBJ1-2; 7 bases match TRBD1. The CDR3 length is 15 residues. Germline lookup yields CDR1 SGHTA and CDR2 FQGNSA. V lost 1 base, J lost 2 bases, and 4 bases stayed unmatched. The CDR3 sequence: CASSLEGANNYGYTF. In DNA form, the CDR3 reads TGTGCCAGCAGCTTAGAGGGGGCAAACAACTATGGCTACACCTTC.

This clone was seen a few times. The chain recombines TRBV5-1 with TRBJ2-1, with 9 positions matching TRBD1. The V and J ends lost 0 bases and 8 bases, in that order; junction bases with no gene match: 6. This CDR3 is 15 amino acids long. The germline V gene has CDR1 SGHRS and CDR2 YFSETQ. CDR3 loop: CASSLVGTGSDEQFF. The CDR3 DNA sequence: TGCGCCAGCAGCTTGGTCGGGACAGGGAGCGATGAGCAGTTCTTC.

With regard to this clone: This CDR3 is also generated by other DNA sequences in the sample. The CDR3 sequence is CASSYQGLEAFF. The CDR3 nucleotides read TGTGCCAGCAGTTACCAGGGGCTTGAAGCTTTCTTT. This sequence joins TRBV6-6 and TRBJ1-1, with D possibly TRBD1 on 6 matching bases. Germline CDR1 and CDR2: MNHNY and SVGAGI (reference sequence). This CDR3 is 12 amino acids long. V lost 2 bases, J lost 7 bases, and 8 bases lay in between.

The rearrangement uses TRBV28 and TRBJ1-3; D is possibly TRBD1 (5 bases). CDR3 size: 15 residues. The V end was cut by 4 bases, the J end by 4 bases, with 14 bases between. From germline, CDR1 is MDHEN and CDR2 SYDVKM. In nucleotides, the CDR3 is TGTGCCAGCAGTTCCTCAGGTTCAGGGGGAAACACCATATATTTT. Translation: CASSSSGSGGNTIYF.

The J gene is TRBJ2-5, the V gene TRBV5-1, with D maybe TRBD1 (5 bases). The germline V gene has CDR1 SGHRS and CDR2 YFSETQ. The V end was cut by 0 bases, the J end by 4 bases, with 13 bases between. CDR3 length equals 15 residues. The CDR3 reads CASSLEGPWGETQYF. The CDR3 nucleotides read TGCGCCAGCAGCTTGGAGGGGCCCTGGGGAGAGACCCAGTACTTC.

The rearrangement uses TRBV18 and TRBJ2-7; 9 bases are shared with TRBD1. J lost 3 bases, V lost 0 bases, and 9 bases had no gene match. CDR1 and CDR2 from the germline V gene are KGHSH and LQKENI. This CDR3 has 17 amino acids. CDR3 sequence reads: CASSPPGQGDRDYEQYF. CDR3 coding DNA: TGTGCCAGCTCACCACCGGGACAGGGTGATAGGGACTACGAGCAGTACTTC.

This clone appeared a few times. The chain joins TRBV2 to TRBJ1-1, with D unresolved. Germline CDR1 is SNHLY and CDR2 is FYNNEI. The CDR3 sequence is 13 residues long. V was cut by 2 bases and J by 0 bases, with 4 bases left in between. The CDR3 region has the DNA TGTGCCAGCAGTGAAAGGGTGAACACTGAAGCTTTCTTT. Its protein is CASSERVNTEAFF.

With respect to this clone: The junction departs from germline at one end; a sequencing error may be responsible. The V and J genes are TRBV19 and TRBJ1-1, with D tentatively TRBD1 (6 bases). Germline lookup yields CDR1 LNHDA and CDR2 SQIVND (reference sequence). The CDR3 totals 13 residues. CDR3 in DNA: TGTGCCAGTAGGGTGCCGGGACAAGAAAAGCCCCTCTTT. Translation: CASRVPGQEKPLF.

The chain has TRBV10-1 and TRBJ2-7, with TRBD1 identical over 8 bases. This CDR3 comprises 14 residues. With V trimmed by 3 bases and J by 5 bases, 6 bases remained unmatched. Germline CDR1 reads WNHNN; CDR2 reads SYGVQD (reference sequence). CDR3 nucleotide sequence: TGCGCCAGCAGTGATTGGACAGGGTTCAACGAGCAGTACTTC. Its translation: CASSDWTGFNEQYF.

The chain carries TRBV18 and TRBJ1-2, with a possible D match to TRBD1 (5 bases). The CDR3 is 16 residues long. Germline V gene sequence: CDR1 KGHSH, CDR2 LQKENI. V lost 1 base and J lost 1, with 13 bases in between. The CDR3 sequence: CASSPQIRGSNYGYTF. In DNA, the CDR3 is TGTGCCAGCTCACCACAAATACGGGGCAGTAACTATGGCTACACCTTC. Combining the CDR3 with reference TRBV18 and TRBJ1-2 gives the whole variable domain NAGVMQNPRHLVRRRGQEARLRCSPMKGHSHVYWYRQLPEEGLKFMVYLQKENIIDESGMPKERFSAEFPKEGPSILRIQQVVRGDSAAYFCASSPQIRGSNYGYTFGSGTRLTVV.

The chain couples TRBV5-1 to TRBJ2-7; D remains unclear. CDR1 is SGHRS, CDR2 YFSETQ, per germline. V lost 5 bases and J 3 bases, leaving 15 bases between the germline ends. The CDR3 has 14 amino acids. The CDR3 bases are TGCGCCAGCAGGCCAGAATCCTCAAACTACGAGCAGTACTTC. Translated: CASRPESSNYEQYF.

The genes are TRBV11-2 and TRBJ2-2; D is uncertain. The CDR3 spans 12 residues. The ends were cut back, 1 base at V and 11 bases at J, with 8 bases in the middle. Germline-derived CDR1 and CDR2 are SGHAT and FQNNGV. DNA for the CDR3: TGTGCCAGCAGCTTAGTGTCCAGTGAGCTGTTTTTT. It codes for CASSLVSSELFF.

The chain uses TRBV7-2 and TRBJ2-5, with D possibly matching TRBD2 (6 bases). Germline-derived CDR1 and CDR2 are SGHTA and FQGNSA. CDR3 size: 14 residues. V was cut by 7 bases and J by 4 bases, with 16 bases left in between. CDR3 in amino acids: CASTSGGIRETQYF. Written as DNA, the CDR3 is TGTGCCAGCACCTCTGGGGGGATCCGAGAGACCCAGTACTTC. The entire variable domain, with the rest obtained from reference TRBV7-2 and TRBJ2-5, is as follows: GAGVSQSPSNKVTEKGKDVELRCDPISGHTALYWYRQSLGQGLEFLIYFQGNSAPDKSGLPSDRFSAERTGGSVSTLTIQRTQQEDSAVYLCASTSGGIRETQYFGPGTRLLVL.

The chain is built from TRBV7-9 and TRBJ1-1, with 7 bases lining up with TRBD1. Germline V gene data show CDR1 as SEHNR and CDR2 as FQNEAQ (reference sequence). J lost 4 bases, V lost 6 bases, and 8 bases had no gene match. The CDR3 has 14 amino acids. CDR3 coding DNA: TGTGCCAGCAGGACCGGGACAGAGGGCACTGAAGCTTTCTTT. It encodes CASRTGTEGTEAFF.

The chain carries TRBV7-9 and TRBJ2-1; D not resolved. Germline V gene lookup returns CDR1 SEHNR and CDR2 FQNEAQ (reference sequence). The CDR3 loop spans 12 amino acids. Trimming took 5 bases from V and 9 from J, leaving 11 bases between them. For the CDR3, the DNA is TGTGCCAGCAGCCTACACCTTGGTGAGCAGTTCTTC. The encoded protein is CASSLHLGEQFF.

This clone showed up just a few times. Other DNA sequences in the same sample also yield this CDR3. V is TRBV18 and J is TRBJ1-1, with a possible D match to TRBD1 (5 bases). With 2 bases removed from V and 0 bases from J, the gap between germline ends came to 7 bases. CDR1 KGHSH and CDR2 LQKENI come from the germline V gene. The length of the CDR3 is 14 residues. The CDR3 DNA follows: TGTGCCAGCTCACCAACAGGTTTGAACACTGAAGCTTTCTTT. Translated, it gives CASSPTGLNTEAFF.

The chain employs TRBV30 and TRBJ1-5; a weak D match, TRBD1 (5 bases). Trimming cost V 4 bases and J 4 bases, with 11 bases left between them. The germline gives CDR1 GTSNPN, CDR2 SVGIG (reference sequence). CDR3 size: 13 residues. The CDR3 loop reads CAWNSRENQPQHF. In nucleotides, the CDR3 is TGTGCCTGGAACTCCAGGGAAAATCAGCCCCAGCATTTT.

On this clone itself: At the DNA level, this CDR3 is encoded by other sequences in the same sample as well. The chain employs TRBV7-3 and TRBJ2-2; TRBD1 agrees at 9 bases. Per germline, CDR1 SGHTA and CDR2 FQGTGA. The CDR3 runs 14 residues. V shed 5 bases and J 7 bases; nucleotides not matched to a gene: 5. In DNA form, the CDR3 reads TGTGCCAGCAGCAGAGGACAGGGGAGCGGGGAGCTGTTTTTT. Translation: CASSRGQGSGELFF.

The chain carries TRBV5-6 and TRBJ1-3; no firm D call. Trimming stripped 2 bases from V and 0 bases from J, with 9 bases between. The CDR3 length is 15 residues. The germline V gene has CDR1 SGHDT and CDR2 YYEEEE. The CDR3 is CASSFRWSSGNTIYF. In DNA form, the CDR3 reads TGTGCCAGCAGCTTCCGGTGGAGCTCTGGAAACACCATATATTTT.